A single sample gave rise to the 28 T cell receptor beta chains below, sequenced in a study of blood T cells in healthy people across ages. Then a second PCR, running roughly 7 to 11 cycles, was carried out with a sample-barcoded 5' primer and a J-beta primer mix. TCRdb re-called the 5' RACE reads with MiXCR, one entry per CDR3 protein. Of 660,000 or so distinct CDR3 sequences in the sample, roughly 58% are singletons; the top ten hold approximately 37%. The sample consisted of blood. The receptor set was obtained from a man in his sixties in good health.

The V gene is TRBV4-1, the J gene TRBJ2-5, with 13 nucleotides matching TRBD2. The V gene end was trimmed by 5 bases and the J gene end by 4 bases; junction bases not matched to a gene: 10. The CDR3 spans 17 residues. Germline V gene data show CDR1 as MGHRA and CDR2 as YSYEKL. The CDR3 spells CASSKTSGGTSLETQYF. CDR3 DNA sequence: TGCGCCAGCAGCAAGACTAGCGGGGGGACTAGTTTAGAGACCCAGTACTTC.

CDR3 amino acids: CATSRDQMGRGTKNIQYF. In DNA, the CDR3 is TGTGCCACCAGCAGAGATCAGATGGGACGGGGGACCAAAAACATTCAGTACTTC. This chain uses TRBV15 with TRBJ2-4, with a weak D call TRBD2 (6 bases). This CDR3 has 18 residues. V lost 0 bases and J lost 2, with 17 bases in between. The germline gives CDR1 LNHNV, CDR2 YYDKDF (reference sequence).

The chain combines TRBV9 with TRBJ2-5, with D uncertain. There are 14 residues in the CDR3. Between the trimmed V and J ends, which lost 0 bases and 5 bases, there was a span of 11 bases. Germline V gene data show CDR1 as SGDLS and CDR2 as YYNGEE. The CDR3 region has the DNA TGTGCCAGCAGCGTAGAGGAAGCACGGGAGACCCAGTACTTC. Translation gives CASSVEEARETQYF.

CDR3 in DNA: TGTGCCAGCAGCCCCAGGACACTCTACGAGCAGTACTTC. This sequence encodes CASSPRTLYEQYF. The J gene is TRBJ2-7, the V gene TRBV3-1; a possible D gene is TRBD1 (5 bases). The V gene lost 4 bases and the J gene lost 3 bases, with 10 bases spanning the gap. CDR3 length: 13 residues. Germline-derived CDR1 and CDR2 are LGHDT and YNNKEL (reference sequence).

The V gene is TRBV20-1, the J gene TRBJ2-7, with 11 bases that match TRBD2. V gave up 0 bases and J gave up 3 bases; unmatched junction bases: 7. Germline V lookup: CDR1 DFQATT, CDR2 SNEGSKA (reference sequence). The CDR3 length is 16 residues. CDR3 sequence reads: CSARDSASGGHYEQYF. The CDR3 DNA reads as TGCAGTGCTAGAGATAGTGCTAGCGGGGGGCACTACGAGCAGTACTTC.

The chain uses TRBV7-8 and TRBJ2-7, with TRBD1 matching 7 bases. Losses at the gene ends were 5 bases for V and 4 bases for J; bases not matched to a gene: 8. The CDR3 covers 14 residues. Germline V gives CDR1 SGHVS, CDR2 FQNEAQ. CDR3 loop: CASSQPGQIYEQYF. The CDR3 DNA sequence: TGTGCCAGCAGCCAACCGGGACAGATTTACGAGCAGTACTTC.

V and J are TRBV29-1 and TRBJ2-3; D may be TRBD2 (6 bases). CDR3 length equals 13 residues. The V gene's germline CDR1 is SQVTM and CDR2 ANQGSEA. V shed 3 bases and J shed 5 bases, with 12 bases lying between them. The CDR3 DNA sequence: TGCAGCGTTGAGAGGCTAGCGAGAGATACGCAGTATTTT. Translation gives CSVERLARDTQYF.

J is TRBJ2-7 and V is TRBV12-3 or TRBV12-4; D is unresolved. The J call may be faulty, since TRBJ2-5 better matches the DNA end. The CDR3 covers 13 residues. As DNA, the CDR3 is TGTGCCAGCACCCGAGTCCCCGGGGAGACCCAGTACTTC. Protein: CASTRVPGETQYF.

This chain joins TRBV28 and TRBJ2-2; D call uncertain. V lost 5 bases and J lost 6, with 10 bases in between. The CDR3 has 13 residues. Germline assignment: CDR1 MDHEN and CDR2 SYDVKM. The CDR3 here is CASSLTGSGELFF. CDR3 DNA: TGTGCCAGCAGTCTTACCGGGTCCGGGGAGCTGTTTTTT.

This clonotype was counted at least ten times. The chain links TRBV11-2 to TRBJ2-5, with TRBD2 matching over 8 bases. Germline V gives CDR1 SGHAT, CDR2 FQNNGV. With 0 bases clipped from V and 5 bases from J, the junction kept 8 bases outside the gene matches. The CDR3 covers 16 residues. CDR3 DNA: TGTGCCAGCAGCTTAGAGAGGCGCGGGGGGTTGGAGACCCAGTACTTC. Translated, it gives CASSLERRGGLETQYF.

The rearrangement uses TRBV12-3 or TRBV12-4 and TRBJ2-7; a possible D gene is TRBD1 (6 bases). The J call may be in error: the DNA end matches TRBJ2-5 better. The CDR3 has 15 amino acids. The CDR3, as DNA: TGTGCCAGCAGTCCAGGGGACACCCGAGGGAAGACCCAGTACTTC. Its translation: CASSPGDTRGKTQYF.

The chain uses TRBV5-5 and TRBJ2-7; 12 nucleotides line up with TRBD2. The DNA end is more similar to TRBJ2-5, so the J call may be wrong. Germline values: CDR1 SGHKS, CDR2 YYEKEE (reference sequence). The CDR3 has 18 residues. The CDR3 coding sequence is TGTGCCAGCAGCCTAAGACTAGCGGGGGTCGATAAACAAGAGACCCAGTACTTC. Amino acids: CASSLRLAGVDKQETQYF.

This clonotype was observed a handful of times. This chain joins TRBV2 and TRBJ1-5; D is uncertain. There are 13 residues in the CDR3. The V and J ends lost 3 bases and 2 bases respectively, with 5 bases between them. Germline V gene data show CDR1 as SNHLY and CDR2 as FYNNEI. CDR3 protein: CASSEGGNQPQHF. CDR3 nucleotides: TGTGCCAGCAGTGAGGGTGGCAATCAGCCCCAGCATTTT.

This chain joins TRBV20-1 and TRBJ2-7; TRBD1 matches at 10 bases. This CDR3 contains 15 residues. The ends lost 3 bases at V and 6 bases at J; junction bases unmatched: 11. Germline CDR1 reads DFQATT; CDR2 reads SNEGSKA (reference sequence). CDR3 region: CSARDDRGRLREQYF. The DNA for the CDR3 is TGCAGTGCTAGGGATGACAGGGGGCGATTGCGCGAGCAGTACTTC.

In this sample, this clonotype turned up a few times. CDR3 DNA sequence: TGCGCCAGCAGCCAAGGTCTTTGGGGCGAGCAGTACTTC. Residues: CASSQGLWGEQYF. This chain joins TRBV4-1 and TRBJ2-7; the D is unclear. CDR3 length: 13 residues. With 1 base removed from V and 6 bases from J, the gap between germline ends came to 10 bases. Germline V lookup: CDR1 MGHRA, CDR2 YSYEKL.

This clonotype was counted only a few times. The chain is built from TRBV3-1 and TRBJ2-5, with TRBD2 matching 8 bases. The germline gives CDR1 LGHDT, CDR2 YNNKEL (reference sequence). V was pared by 0 bases and J by 5 bases, with 8 bases of the junction left unmatched. This CDR3 region has 16 residues. CDR3: CASSQDIQRGRETQYF. In DNA form, the CDR3 reads TGTGCCAGCAGCCAAGATATCCAGCGGGGGCGGGAGACCCAGTACTTC.

A remark on this clonotype: With a much larger clone just one base away, this may be a read error. The chain links TRBV12-3 or TRBV12-4 to TRBJ2-4, with D perhaps given as TRBD1 or TRBD2 (5 bases each). Gene TRBJ2-5 matches the end of the DNA better, so the J call may be wrong. CDR3 length: 12 residues. CDR3 nucleotide sequence: TGTGCCAGCAGCCGGGACGAAGAGACCCAGTACTTC. Translated, it gives CASSRDEETQYF.

This clonotype occurred a few times. The V call is TRBV11-2, the J call TRBJ2-5; 10 bases line up with TRBD2. V lost 5 bases, J lost 4 bases, and 4 bases stayed unmatched. Germline CDR1 and CDR2: SGHAT and FQNNGV. This CDR3 spans 14 amino acids. For the CDR3, the DNA is TGTGCCAGCAGCGCCGGACTAGCGGTAGAGACCCAGTACTTC. It is translated as CASSAGLAVETQYF.

The V and J genes are TRBV14 and TRBJ2-7; D is perhaps TRBD2 (6 bases). Trimming took 6 bases from V and 1 from J, leaving 16 bases between them. The length of the CDR3 is 15 residues. The germline V gene has CDR1 SGHDN and CDR2 FVKESK. CDR3 nucleotide sequence: TGTGCCAGCAGTACTAGCCGAATCGCTTCCTACGAGCAGTACTTC. It yields the protein CASSTSRIASYEQYF. The full variable domain, completed using reference TRBV14 and TRBJ2-7, is EAGVTQFPSHSVIEKGQTVTLRCDPISGHDNLYWYRRVMGKEIKFLLHFVKESKQDESGMPNNRFLAERTGGTYSTLKVQPAELEDSGVYFCASSTSRIASYEQYFGPGTRLTVT.

V is TRBV21-1 and J is TRBJ2-5; no check of the table's D call, TRBD1, against the DNA was made. TRBV21-1 is a listed pseudogene. This CDR3 is 15 amino acids long. The CDR3 DNA is TGTGCCAGCAGCAAAGCGGGACAGGGGGCTTGGGAGCAGTACTTC. This codes for CASSKAGQGAWEQYF.

V gene TRBV12-3 or TRBV12-4 combines with J gene TRBJ2-3; D gene uncertain. CDR3 length: 14 amino acids. The germline V and J ends were trimmed by 1 base and 6 bases, with 11 bases remaining between them. This CDR3 reads CASSLGNFADTQYF. Written as DNA, the CDR3 is TGTGCCAGCAGTTTAGGAAACTTCGCCGATACGCAGTATTTT.

The rearrangement joins TRBV7-2 to TRBJ1-6; D gene unclear. CDR3 length equals 15 residues. The germline CDR1 and CDR2 sequences are SGHTA and FQGNSA. The V end lost 1 base, the J end lost 7 bases, and 11 bases lay between the germline ends. CDR3 sequence reads: CASSLGGYGNSPLHF. The CDR3 bases are TGTGCCAGCAGCTTAGGAGGGTACGGGAATTCACCCCTCCACTTT. Supplemented by reference TRBV7-2 and TRBJ1-6, the full variable domain reads GAGVSQSPSNKVTEKGKDVELRCDPISGHTALYWYRQSLGQGLEFLIYFQGNSAPDKSGLPSDRFSAERTGGSVSTLTIQRTQQEDSAVYLCASSLGGYGNSPLHFGNGTRLTVT.

V and J are TRBV7-9 and TRBJ2-6; 9 bases match TRBD1. CDR1 and CDR2 from the germline V gene are SEHNR and FQNEAQ (reference sequence). The CDR3 totals 17 residues. With 10 bases clipped from V and 5 bases from J, the junction kept 15 bases outside the gene matches. The CDR3 sequence: CATSLDRGSGRANVLTF. CDR3 bases: TGTGCCACCTCCTTGGACAGGGGCTCCGGGCGGGCCAACGTCCTGACTTTC.

J is TRBJ1-1 and V is TRBV5-1; D unclear. CDR1 SGHRS and CDR2 YFSETQ come from the germline V gene. This CDR3 has 15 amino acids. V dropped 3 bases and J dropped 1 base, with 13 bases sitting between them. The CDR3 DNA reads as TGCGCCAGCAGCTCGCGACCCCTGGGGAACACTGAAGCTTTCTTT. Protein sequence: CASSSRPLGNTEAFF.

This chain uses TRBV18 with TRBJ1-2; 10 bases are a match to TRBD1. Germline CDR1 KGHSH, CDR2 LQKENI. V was pared by 0 bases and J by 4 bases, with 5 bases of the junction left unmatched. CDR3 length: 16 amino acids. In nucleotides, the CDR3 is TGTGCCAGCTCACCACCCGACAGGGGGCTAGGCTATGGCTACACCTTC. This translates into CASSPPDRGLGYGYTF.

This clonotype was seen only a few times. V usage is TRBV6-6 and J usage is TRBJ2-1, with D possibly being TRBD1 or TRBD2 (7 bases each). The V end was cut by 8 bases, the J end by 8 bases, with 13 bases between. The germline V gene has CDR1 MNHNY and CDR2 SVGAGI (reference sequence). The CDR3 contains 12 residues. DNA for the CDR3: TGTGCCAGCGGGGGAGGGGGCGATGAGCAGTTCTTC. This translates into CASGGGGDEQFF.

This clonotype was recorded a few times. The CDR3 spells CASSLQVVGYEQYF. The CDR3 DNA is TGTGCCAGCAGTTTACAGGTTGTCGGCTACGAGCAGTACTTC. V usage is TRBV12-3 or TRBV12-4 and J usage is TRBJ2-7; no clear D gene. CDR3 size: 14 residues. Between the trimmed V and J ends, which lost 2 bases and 3 bases, there was a span of 11 bases.

The chain combines TRBV2 with TRBJ2-5; possibly TRBD1 or TRBD2 for D (6 bases each). V lost 8 bases to trimming and J lost 1 base, with 14 bases between them. The CDR3 extends over 14 amino acids. Germline-derived CDR1 and CDR2 are SNHLY and FYNNEI. CDR3 in DNA: TGTGCCAGCCAAGTCCGGGGGCCCCAAGAGACCCAGTACTTC. This codes for CASQVRGPQETQYF. The variable domain in full, with the rest retrieved from reference TRBV2 and TRBJ2-5, is EPEVTQTPSHQVTQMGQEVILRCVPISNHLYFYWYRQILGQKVEFLVSFYNNEISEKSEIFDDQFSVERPDGSNFTLKIRSTKLEDSAMYFCASQVRGPQETQYFGPGTRLLVL.